This is a list of T cell receptor beta chains from one sample in a study of CD8 T cells in ankylosing spondylitis. Via MiXCR, TCRdb re-called the 5' RACE reads, giving one row per CDR3 protein. Here the sample spans about 270,000 distinct CDR3 sequences, roughly a third being singletons. Sequencing used blood, either unsorted or a sorted T cell fraction (not recorded which). Receptor source: a male donor with ankylosing spondylitis or in good health (not recorded which). Each CDR3 is given with its conserved first and last residue.

>TRBV15
CATSGEPRQRHIQYF
>TRBV4-2
CASSRMTGVGEQYF
>TRBV5-1
CASSLVGQVPYNEQFF
>TRBV15
CATSRDSGPQETQYF
>TRBV20-1
CSAKSELAGSYEQYF
>TRBV20-1
CSARILAGAYNEQFF
>TRBV9
CASSVLAANQETQYF
>TRBV20-1
CSANRGANEQFF
>TRBV11-2
CASSLDRLRGTEAFF
>TRBV4-2
CASSQETRAGGNTIYF
>TRBV7-6
CASSPRGPGEEKLFF
>TRBV25-1
CASSEVGRIETQYF
>TRBV20-1
CSARDRQGAFSYEQYF
>TRBV28
CASSPSDGNTGELFF
>TRBV13
CASSYAAGAMNTEAFF
>TRBV29-1
CSVGVAGGSSSYNEQFF
>TRBV20-1
CSARGAGGLGTEAFF
>TRBV6-1
CASSRDRGWETQYF
>TRBV7-9
CASSPIWGQDNNEQFF
>TRBV12-3/TRBV12-4
CASSFLDHETQYF
>TRBV20-1
CSANGYTF
>TRBV12-3/TRBV12-4
CASRRPGTKNTEAFF